This T cell receptor (beta chain) is drawn from a study of T cell responses to AZD1222 COVID-19 vaccine. Study in general: Pooled in the analysis were second doses at about 4 or about 12 weeks.

Whole-study findings and limits: Baseline seropositivity characterized only six or seven AZD1222 recipients. The donor cohort was predominantly white British with a female majority, and clonal diversity may have been underestimated. Breadth and depth of Spike-specific TCRs rose after two AZD1222 doses.

The method was immunoSEQ multiplex PCR; TCRdb's version includes in-frame clones alone and lacks a portion of them. Among 120,000 or so clones listed, 92% were seen once. With respect to this clone: Antigen: not known.

CDR1 is SEHNR and CDR2 is FQNEAQ in the germline V gene (reference sequence). This CDR3 is 16 amino acids long. J lost 10 bases, V lost 0 bases, and 9 bases had no gene match. The gene calls are TRBV7-9 and TRBJ2-1; the match to TRBD2 covers 10 bases. The sample was peripheral blood, taken on day 0 of AZD1222 vaccination. This TCR derives from an adult in good health. CDR3 in amino acids: CASSLARASGRGEQFF. In DNA, the CDR3 is TGTGCCAGCAGCTTAGCGCGGGCTAGCGGGAGAGGCGAGCAGTTCTTC.